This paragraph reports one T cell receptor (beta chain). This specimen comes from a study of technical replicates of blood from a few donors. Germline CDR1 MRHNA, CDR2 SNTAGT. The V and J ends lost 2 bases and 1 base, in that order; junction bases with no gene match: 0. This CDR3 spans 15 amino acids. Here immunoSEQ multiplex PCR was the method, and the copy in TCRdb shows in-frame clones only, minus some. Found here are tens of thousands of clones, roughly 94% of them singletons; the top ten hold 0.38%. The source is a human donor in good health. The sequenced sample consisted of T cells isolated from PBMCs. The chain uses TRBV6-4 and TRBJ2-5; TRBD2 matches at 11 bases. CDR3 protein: CASSDGTSGQETQYF. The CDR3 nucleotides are TGTGCCAGCAGTGACGGGACTAGCGGCCAAGAGACCCAGTACTTC.